The 8 T cell receptor beta chains below all came from one sample that was sequenced in a study of blood T cell repertoires in COVID-19. The assay was immunoSEQ multiplex PCR, and TCRdb's table has in-frame clones only and misses some. Among some 43,000 clones listed, about four fifths were seen once. Specimen: peripheral blood. The receptors were sampled from a man in his fifties or sixties with active or convalescent COVID-19.

The CDR3 bases are TGTGCCAGCATGAGGGGGCTAGGCACTGAAGCTTTCTTT. Protein sequence: CASMRGLGTEAFF. The rearrangement uses TRBV7-9 and TRBJ1-1; 7 bases match TRBD1. CDR1 SEHNR and CDR2 FQNEAQ come from the germline V gene (reference sequence). The CDR3 is made up of 13 amino acids. Losses at the gene ends were 7 bases for V and 4 bases for J; bases not matched to a gene: 6.

The chain uses TRBV7-9 and TRBJ1-1; D may be TRBD1 (6 bases). This CDR3 contains 14 residues. Trimming took off 5 bases at V and 1 base at J, with 11 bases between the two ends. Germline V gives CDR1 SEHNR, CDR2 FQNEAQ (reference sequence). CDR3 sequence reads: CASSPTGTNTEAFF. CDR3 DNA: TGTGCCAGCAGCCCCACAGGGACGAACACTGAAGCTTTCTTT.

CDR3 residues: CASSFGGYEQYF. The CDR3 DNA sequence: TGTGCCAGCAGTTTCGGCGGCTACGAGCAGTACTTC. The chain is built from TRBV27 and TRBJ2-7; D unclear. This CDR3 region has 12 residues. Germline V lookup: CDR1 MNHEY, CDR2 SMNVEV (reference sequence). The V end lost 3 bases, the J end lost 3 bases, and 6 bases lay between the germline ends.

The chain combines TRBV28 with TRBJ1-1, with a tentative D call TRBD1 (5 bases). Looked up from germline, CDR1 is MDHEN and CDR2 is SYDVKM. CDR3 length: 17 residues. V was shortened by 2 bases and J by 1 base, with 17 bases between the two germline ends. The CDR3 loop is CASSLSPGQLWNTEAFF. The CDR3 DNA reads TGTGCCAGCAGTTTAAGCCCAGGGCAGTTGTGGAACACTGAAGCTTTCTTT.

The genes are TRBV15 and TRBJ2-6; the match to TRBD1 covers 8 bases. Germline CDR1 reads LNHNV; CDR2 reads YYDKDF (reference sequence). The CDR3 extends over 17 amino acids. Germline trimming cut 0 bases from V and 2 bases from J; bases unmatched to any gene: 3. The CDR3 DNA sequence: TGTGCCACCAGCAGAGAGCCAGGGGGCACTGGGGCCAACGTCCTGACTTTC. This codes for CATSREPGGTGANVLTF.

The V call is TRBV9, the J call TRBJ1-1; 7 bases are a match to TRBD1. The length of the CDR3 is 14 residues. The ends lost 4 bases at V and 2 bases at J; junction bases unmatched: 5. CDR1 is SGDLS and CDR2 is YYNGEE in the germline V gene. CDR3 protein: CASSPGTVNTEAFF. The CDR3 DNA sequence: TGTGCCAGCAGCCCCGGGACAGTCAACACTGAAGCTTTCTTT.

This chain uses TRBV5-1 with TRBJ1-2, with 8 bases matching TRBD1. V trimming: 4 bases; J trimming: 10 bases; junction bases outside the gene matches: 6. Looked up from germline, CDR1 is SGHRS and CDR2 is YFSETQ. The CDR3 totals 12 residues. The DNA of the CDR3 is TGCGCCAGCAGCGCCGGGACAGGCTTCTACACCTTC. This gives the protein CASSAGTGFYTF.

The CDR3 loop reads CASSLYEGYSYEQYF. CDR3 sequence (DNA): TGCGCCAGCAGCTTGTACGAGGGCTACTCCTACGAGCAGTACTTC. The V call is TRBV5-1, the J call TRBJ2-7; D perhaps matches TRBD2 (5 bases). CDR3 length equals 15 residues. Trimming cost V 1 base and J 0 bases, with 11 bases left between them. Germline assignment: CDR1 SGHRS and CDR2 YFSETQ. Based on the CDR3 plus reference TRBV5-1 and TRBJ2-7, the full variable domain is KAGVTQTPRYLIKTRGQQVTLSCSPISGHRSVSWYQQTPGQGLQFLFEYFSETQRNKGNFPGRFSGRQFSNSRSEMNVSTLELGDSALYLCASSLYEGYSYEQYFGPGTRLTVT.